The 22 T cell receptor beta chains presented below share a single source sample, sequenced in a study of blood T cell repertoires in COVID-19. Here immunoSEQ multiplex PCR was the method, and the copy in TCRdb shows in-frame clones only, minus some. This sample has 63,000 or so clones, with about 80% found just once. The sequenced sample consisted of peripheral blood. These receptors were taken from a man older than 75 with active COVID-19.

This chain links TRBV19 with TRBJ1-2, with D possibly being TRBD1 (5 bases). The CDR3 has 15 amino acids. In germline, CDR1 is LNHDA, CDR2 SQIVND (reference sequence). V dropped 0 bases and J dropped 3 bases, with 11 bases sitting between them. In nucleotides, the CDR3 is TGTGCCAGTAGTATAGACGCGGGGGTCTACTATGGCTACACCTTC. Protein product: CASSIDAGVYYGYTF.

The chain employs TRBV7-9 and TRBJ1-3; D gene ambiguous. The CDR3 contains 14 residues. From germline, CDR1 is SEHNR and CDR2 FQNEAQ (reference sequence). Trimming left V 2 bases short and J 0 bases short, with 5 bases between. The CDR3, as DNA: TGTGCCAGCAGCTTAACTATCTCTGGAAACACCATATATTTT. This translates into CASSLTISGNTIYF.

V is TRBV6-5 and J is TRBJ2-7; 8 bases fit TRBD1. The germline gives CDR1 MNHEY, CDR2 SVGAGI. The CDR3 is 14 amino acids. V dropped 4 bases and J dropped 2; count of bases not matched to a gene: 4. CDR3 region: CASSSPTGAYEQYF. CDR3 in DNA: TGTGCCAGCAGTTCACCGACAGGGGCCTACGAGCAGTACTTC.

This clone was seen only a few times. The chain recombines TRBV7-9 with TRBJ1-1; D is ambiguous. Looked up from germline, CDR1 is SEHNR and CDR2 is FQNEAQ (reference sequence). The V end was cut by 5 bases, the J end by 0 bases, with 10 bases between. The CDR3 consists of 14 residues. CDR3: CASSPSRMNTEAFF. CDR3 bases: TGTGCCAGCAGCCCTTCGAGAATGAACACTGAAGCTTTCTTT. Together with reference TRBV7-9 and TRBJ1-1, the CDR3 gives the full variable domain: DTGVSQNPRHKITKRGQNVTFRCDPISEHNRLYWYRQTLGQGPEFLTYFQNEAQLEKSRLLSDRFSAERPKGSFSTLEIQRTEQGDSAMYLCASSPSRMNTEAFFGQGTRLTVV.

The J gene is TRBJ1-4, the V gene TRBV5-1; TRBD1 matches 10 bases. Per germline, CDR1 SGHRS and CDR2 YFSETQ. The CDR3 runs 15 residues. Germline trimming cut 4 bases from V and 7 bases from J; bases unmatched to any gene: 7. CDR3 residues: CASSIPGQGGEKLFF. The CDR3 region has the DNA TGCGCCAGCAGCATACCCGGACAGGGGGGTGAAAAACTGTTTTTT. Supplemented by reference TRBV5-1 and TRBJ1-4, the full variable domain reads KAGVTQTPRYLIKTRGQQVTLSCSPISGHRSVSWYQQTPGQGLQFLFEYFSETQRNKGNFPGRFSGRQFSNSRSEMNVSTLELGDSALYLCASSIPGQGGEKLFFGSGTQLSVL.

This clone was counted between two and nine times. V gene TRBV14 combines with J gene TRBJ2-7, with TRBD2 matching over 7 bases. This CDR3 is 16 amino acids long. J gave up 0 bases and V 2 bases, and 7 bases lay outside the gene matches. CDR1 is SGHDN, CDR2 FVKESK, per germline. CDR3 region: CASSQRLARLSYEQYF. CDR3 nucleotide sequence: TGTGCCAGCAGCCAAAGACTAGCCCGTCTCTCCTACGAGCAGTACTTC.

The chain carries TRBV2 and TRBJ2-1; TRBD2 matches 14 bases. The CDR3 loop spans 18 amino acids. The germline CDR1 and CDR2 sequences are SNHLY and FYNNEI. Unmatched junction bases numbered 8, after V lost 7 bases and J lost 0 bases. The CDR3: CASTPRTSGRSSYNEQFF. The CDR3 nucleotides read TGTGCCAGCACCCCCCGGACTAGCGGGAGGAGCTCCTACAATGAGCAGTTCTTC.

V and J are TRBV7-2 and TRBJ1-1; perhaps TRBD1 as D (6 bases). The length of the CDR3 is 15 residues. The germline V and J ends were trimmed by 5 bases and 1 base, with 14 bases remaining between them. Germline CDR1 SGHTA, CDR2 FQGNSA. The CDR3 DNA reads as TGTGCCAGCAGCCTTGGCGGGGGGCGGAACACTGAAGCTTTCTTT. Residues: CASSLGGGRNTEAFF.

In this sample, this clone turned up once. J is TRBJ2-2 and V is TRBV9, with 8 bases aligning to TRBD2. The germline V gene has CDR1 SGDLS and CDR2 YYNGEE. V was clipped by 0 bases and J by 5 bases; unmatched bases: 15. This CDR3 is built from 19 residues. Here the CDR3 reads CASSVGPRSGRISTGELFF. CDR3 DNA sequence: TGTGCCAGCAGCGTAGGCCCCCGCAGCGGGAGAATTTCGACCGGGGAGCTGTTTTTT. Supplemented by reference TRBV9 and TRBJ2-2, the full variable domain reads DSGVTQTPKHLITATGQRVTLRCSPRSGDLSVYWYQQSLDQGLQFLIQYYNGEERAKGNILERFSAQQFPDLHSELNLSSLELGDSALYFCASSVGPRSGRISTGELFFGEGSRLTVL.

The J gene is TRBJ2-1, the V gene TRBV5-1; 9 nucleotides line up with TRBD2. The V segment lost 6 bases and the J segment 0 bases; nucleotides outside the gene matches: 4. Germline CDR1 reads SGHRS; CDR2 reads YFSETQ. CDR3 length: 15 residues. CDR3 sequence reads: CASTSAGGSYNEQFF. In DNA, the CDR3 is TGCGCCAGCACCTCAGCGGGGGGCTCCTACAATGAGCAGTTCTTC.

The DNA of the CDR3 is TGCGCCAGCAGCTTAAGGACAGGGGGATTGGAGACCCAGTACTTC. As protein: CASSLRTGGLETQYF. The chain uses TRBV5-1 and TRBJ2-5; TRBD1 matches 10 bases. CDR1 SGHRS and CDR2 YFSETQ come from the germline V gene. The V segment lost 2 bases and the J segment 5 bases; nucleotides outside the gene matches: 6. CDR3 length: 15 amino acids.

V usage is TRBV28 and J usage is TRBJ2-2; 13 bases are shared with TRBD2. This CDR3 spans 16 amino acids. Germline CDR1 and CDR2: MDHEN and SYDVKM. Trimming removed 5 bases from V and 6 bases from J; junction bases left unmatched: 6. The CDR3 is CASSPRLAGGAGELFF. The CDR3, as DNA: TGTGCCAGCAGTCCGCGACTAGCGGGAGGTGCCGGGGAGCTGTTTTTT.

This clone was recorded a few times. The chain carries TRBV4-2 and TRBJ2-7; D may be TRBD1 (6 bases). V lost 0 bases to trimming and J lost 2 bases, with 14 bases between them. The CDR3 sequence is 16 residues long. Germline V gives CDR1 LGHNA, CDR2 YNFKEQ. The DNA of the CDR3 is TGTGCCAGCAGCCAAGATCTCCCAGGGGCCACCTACGAGCAGTACTTC. Protein product: CASSQDLPGATYEQYF.

This clone appeared a single time. The chain carries TRBV6-2 or TRBV6-3 and TRBJ2-5; 7 bases align to TRBD2. The CDR3 sequence is 14 residues long. The J segment lost 7 bases and the V segment lost 5 bases, leaving 10 bases of the junction unmatched. CDR1 is MNHEY, CDR2 SVGEGT, per germline. This CDR3 reads CASSMGSGFGTQYF. CDR3 DNA: TGTGCCAGCAGTATGGGTAGCGGGTTCGGGACCCAGTACTTC.

This clone is a singleton in its sample. The chain is built from TRBV5-1 and TRBJ2-6; D may be TRBD2 (6 bases). Germline V lookup: CDR1 SGHRS, CDR2 YFSETQ. The V and J ends lost 7 bases and 3 bases respectively, with 14 bases between them. The CDR3 runs 15 residues. The chain's CDR3 is CASWDGGGGANVLTF. The CDR3 region has the DNA TGCGCCAGCTGGGACGGGGGAGGTGGGGCCAACGTCCTGACTTTC. The complete variable domain, with remaining parts taken from reference TRBV5-1 and TRBJ2-6, reads KAGVTQTPRYLIKTRGQQVTLSCSPISGHRSVSWYQQTPGQGLQFLFEYFSETQRNKGNFPGRFSGRQFSNSRSEMNVSTLELGDSALYLCASWDGGGGANVLTFGAGSRLTVL.

V and J are TRBV3-1 (or the pseudogene TRBV3-2) and TRBJ2-5, with D maybe TRBD1 (6 bases). The V gene's germline CDR1 is LGHDT and CDR2 YNNKEL (reference sequence). The CDR3 spans 15 residues. Trimming cost V 1 base and J 5 bases, with 14 bases left between them. CDR3 loop: CASSQVGGGWETQYF. CDR3 bases: TGTGCCAGCAGCCAAGTAGGGGGTGGTTGGGAGACCCAGTACTTC.

The J gene is TRBJ2-2, the V gene TRBV7-9; D is perhaps TRBD1 (6 bases). The CDR3 runs 13 residues. Trimming shortened V by 5 bases and J by 9 bases, and 13 bases separated the two germline ends. Germline V gene data show CDR1 as SEHNR and CDR2 as FQNEAQ (reference sequence). In DNA, the CDR3 is TGTGCCAGCAGCCACACAGGGTTCCGGGAGCTGTTTTTT. Residues: CASSHTGFRELFF.

The chain carries TRBV9 and TRBJ2-6; tentatively, D is TRBD1 (6 bases). The germline V gene encodes CDR1 SGDLS and CDR2 YYNGEE. V lost 2 bases, J lost 0 bases, and 21 bases lay in between. The CDR3 length is 20 residues. CDR3 residues: CASSVATGTRGLSGANVLTF. DNA of the CDR3: TGTGCCAGCAGCGTCGCGACTGGGACACGCGGACTCTCTGGGGCCAACGTCCTGACTTTC.

The chain carries TRBV19 and TRBJ1-6; the D gene is possibly TRBD1 (6 bases). Germline CDR1 and CDR2: LNHDA and SQIVND (reference sequence). The length of the CDR3 is 15 residues. V was pared by 4 bases and J by 3 bases, with 10 bases between. As DNA, the CDR3 is TGTGCCAGTAGTAAGGACAGAAGCTATAATTCACCCCTCCACTTT. It specifies CASSKDRSYNSPLHF.

CDR3: CASSQDWTSGGRKETQYF. The CDR3 region has the DNA TGCGCCAGCAGCCAAGATTGGACTAGCGGGGGTCGGAAAGAGACCCAGTACTTC. V is TRBV4-3 and J is TRBJ2-5; TRBD2 matches 13 bases. With V trimmed by 0 bases and J by 3 bases, 7 bases remained unmatched. Germline V gene lookup returns CDR1 LGHNA and CDR2 YSLEER. The CDR3 sequence is 18 residues long.

This clone is a singleton in its sample. The chain uses TRBV29-1 and TRBJ2-2, with 13 bases that match TRBD2. Germline CDR1 and CDR2: SQVTM and ANQGSEA. The junction had 6 bases not matched to a gene; V was cut back by 6 bases and J by 5 bases. This CDR3 contains 15 residues. The chain's CDR3 is CSVQTSGRGTGELFF. CDR3 nucleotide sequence: TGCAGCGTCCAAACTAGCGGGAGGGGGACCGGGGAGCTGTTTTTT.

V gene TRBV9 combines with J gene TRBJ2-5; D might be TRBD2 (5 bases). This CDR3 contains 12 residues. Germline V lookup: CDR1 SGDLS, CDR2 YYNGEE. Trimming took 7 bases from V and 5 from J, leaving 12 bases between them. DNA for the CDR3: TGTGCCAGCTCTGCTAGCCCGGAGACCCAGTACTTC. Translating gives CASSASPETQYF.